The 16 T cell receptor beta chains given below trace back to one sample, sequenced in a study of T cells in Graves' hyperthyroidism and ophthalmopathy. Using RNA transcripts as the source, TCR beta CDR3 regions were amplified. First-round RT-PCR targeting the TCR CDR3 was performed with the HTBI primer set. One entry per CDR3 protein, called by TCRdb with MiXCR from the multiplex PCR reads. The sample has approximately 210,000 distinct CDR3 sequences, roughly 17% seen once; the top ten hold 50%. Sequencing used blood. The receptors come from a man aged 50-59 years with Graves' hyperthyroidism.

This clonotype was counted ten times or more. The chain couples TRBV6-2 or TRBV6-3 to TRBJ2-5; D tentatively reads TRBD1 or TRBD2 (7 bases each). This CDR3 region has 16 residues. Germline values: CDR1 MNHEY, CDR2 SVGEGT. V was cut by 0 bases and J by 5 bases, with 16 bases left in between. CDR3 bases: TGTGCCAGCAGTTACTCCGGCAGGGGGGGAGAGGAGACCCAGTACTTC. Amino acids: CASSYSGRGGEETQYF.

This clonotype has ten or more counts. The gene calls are TRBV5-1 and TRBJ1-2; no reliable D call. Trimming removed 2 bases from V and 8 bases from J, with 16 bases in between. The CDR3 has 14 residues. The V gene's germline CDR1 is SGHRS and CDR2 YFSETQ. The CDR3 loop reads CASSFGTQEQGYTF. Written as DNA, the CDR3 is TGCGCCAGCAGCTTTGGTACCCAGGAGCAGGGCTACACCTTC.

The table lists this clonotype with a few counts. V is TRBV6-1 and J is TRBJ2-3, with no clear D. V dropped 2 bases and J dropped 0 bases, with 9 bases sitting between them. CDR1 and CDR2 (germline): MNHNS, SASEGT. This CDR3 is built from 15 residues. The DNA for the CDR3 is TGTGCCAGCAGTGAATGGGATTCTAGCACAGATACGCAGTATTTT. As protein: CASSEWDSSTDTQYF.

CDR3 protein: CASSYLGTSGLTGELFF. Here the CDR3 DNA reads TGTGCCAGCAGTTACCTAGGCACTAGCGGCCTCACCGGGGAGCTGTTTTTT. The V call is TRBV6-2 or TRBV6-3, the J call TRBJ2-2, with 8 bases matching TRBD2. The CDR3 has 17 residues. CDR1 MNHEY and CDR2 SVGEGT come from the germline V gene. The ends lost 2 bases at V and 4 bases at J; junction bases unmatched: 9.

This clonotype was found many times. V usage is TRBV27 and J usage is TRBJ2-3; 12 nucleotides line up with TRBD2. Unmatched junction bases numbered 7, after V lost 6 bases and J lost 6 bases. Germline loops: CDR1 MNHEY, CDR2 SMNVEV (reference sequence). CDR3 length: 15 amino acids. The CDR3 protein is CASRLAGGSLDTQYF. The CDR3 DNA sequence: TGTGCCAGCAGACTAGCGGGAGGCTCCTTGGATACGCAGTATTTT.

This rearrangement joins TRBV11-2 to TRBJ2-7; 10 bases are a match to TRBD1. Germline-derived CDR1 and CDR2 are SGHAT and FQNNGV. Trimming at V came to 7 bases and at J to 9 bases, leaving 12 bases not matched to a gene. The CDR3 runs 14 residues. Here the CDR3 reads CASTQGGQGPRQYF. CDR3 bases: TGTGCCAGCACCCAAGGGGGACAGGGGCCTCGGCAGTACTTC.

This clonotype was seen at least ten times. The chain joins TRBV7-8 to TRBJ1-5; 7 bases fit TRBD1. Trimming cost V 5 bases and J 2 bases; bases outside gene matches: 3. The CDR3 loop spans 14 amino acids. The germline V gene encodes CDR1 SGHVS and CDR2 FQNEAQ. The DNA of the CDR3 is TGTGCCAGCAGCATCGGGACAGGCAATCAGCCCCAGCATTTT. As protein: CASSIGTGNQPQHF.

This clonotype has a count of ten or more. The V gene is TRBV5-1, the J gene TRBJ2-7, with D possibly TRBD1 on 5 matching bases. Trimming left V 0 bases short and J 3 bases short, with 13 bases between. The CDR3 length is 15 residues. Germline V lookup: CDR1 SGHRS, CDR2 YFSETQ. Written as DNA, the CDR3 is TGCGCCAGCAGCTTGGTTGGAGACAGTAACTACGAGCAGTACTTC. It yields the protein CASSLVGDSNYEQYF. Using reference TRBV5-1 and TRBJ2-7 for the parts outside the CDR3, the full variable domain is KAGVTQTPRYLIKTRGQQVTLSCSPISGHRSVSWYQQTPGQGLQFLFEYFSETQRNKGNFPGRFSGRQFSNSRSEMNVSTLELGDSALYLCASSLVGDSNYEQYFGPGTRLTVT.

The J gene is TRBJ1-5, the V gene TRBV9; the D is unclear. From germline, CDR1 is SGDLS and CDR2 YYNGEE. Trimming stripped 0 bases from V and 6 bases from J, with 7 bases between. The CDR3 is 13 amino acids. The CDR3 sequence is CASSVDLGQPQHF. The CDR3 region has the DNA TGTGCCAGCAGCGTAGATCTGGGTCAGCCCCAGCATTTT.

V usage is TRBV27 and J usage is TRBJ1-2; the D is unclear. Germline V gene data show CDR1 as MNHEY and CDR2 as SMNVEV (reference sequence). There are 15 residues in the CDR3. Trimming cost V 5 bases and J 8 bases, with 21 bases left between them. The CDR3 DNA reads as TGTGCCAGCAGTATAAATGTGGAGGGCCCGGGAGGCTACACCTTC. Residues: CASSINVEGPGGYTF.

At least ten counts were recorded for this clonotype. The chain links TRBV20-1 to TRBJ2-5; 14 nucleotides align to TRBD2. The length of the CDR3 is 17 residues. J lost 4 bases, V lost 6 bases, and 13 bases had no gene match. Per germline, CDR1 DFQATT and CDR2 SNEGSKA (reference sequence). The DNA for the CDR3 is TGCAGTGCCCGAACTATACCCGGGACTAGCGGGAGAGAGACCCAGTACTTC. It yields the protein CSARTIPGTSGRETQYF.

Only a few counts were recorded for this clonotype. The V and J genes are TRBV12-3 or TRBV12-4 and TRBJ2-7; a possible D gene is TRBD1 (6 bases). V was clipped by 5 bases and J by 2 bases, with 10 bases between them. The CDR3 spans 13 residues. CDR3 DNA: TGTGCCAGCAGTCTGGACAGCGCCTACGAGCAGTACTTC. It specifies CASSLDSAYEQYF.

This clonotype showed up many times. The gene calls are TRBV20-1 and TRBJ2-3; TRBD2 matches 11 bases. In germline, CDR1 is DFQATT, CDR2 SNEGSKA (reference sequence). Losses at the gene ends were 4 bases for V and 2 bases for J; bases not matched to a gene: 11. The length of the CDR3 is 17 residues. The CDR3 DNA follows: TGCAGTGCTACTACTCCCGGGACTAGCGGTCACACAGATACGCAGTATTTT. Translating it yields CSATTPGTSGHTDTQYF.

This clonotype was observed at least ten times. The genes are TRBV20-1 and TRBJ2-7; TRBD2 matches 11 bases. V trimming: 6 bases; J trimming: 4 bases; junction bases outside the gene matches: 11. The germline V gene has CDR1 DFQATT and CDR2 SNEGSKA (reference sequence). The CDR3 covers 15 residues. The CDR3 bases are TGCAGTGCCCTAGGAATAGCGGGAGGGAGGTACGAGCAGTACTTC. It codes for CSALGIAGGRYEQYF.

In this sample, this clonotype turned up many times. V and J are TRBV20-1 and TRBJ2-1; D is possibly TRBD1 (6 bases). Germline V gene data show CDR1 as DFQATT and CDR2 as SNEGSKA (reference sequence). The CDR3 consists of 14 residues. The CDR3 nucleotides read TGCAGGGCTTACCGGGCCTCAGGGGCCAATGAGCAGTTCTTC. This codes for CRAYRASGANEQFF.

There are a few counts of this clonotype. The chain carries TRBV28 and TRBJ2-1; unclear D gene. Germline V gives CDR1 MDHEN, CDR2 SYDVKM. Trimming took off 6 bases at V and 8 bases at J, with 8 bases between the two ends. The CDR3 extends over 11 amino acids. CDR3 loop: CASRSFDEQFF. CDR3 DNA: TGTGCCAGCAGGAGCTTCGATGAGCAGTTCTTC.